The next 14 T cell receptor beta chains were all read from a single sample in a study of shared clonotypes between healthy human individuals. Profiling relied on immunoSEQ multiplex PCR, and the TCRdb table lists in-frame clones only, not all of them. The table shows some 1 million clones, with roughly 80% occurring only once. The sample was memory CD4+ T cells sorted from blood. Subset given: CD45RA-negative fraction. Receptors originate from a young man in good health.

The chain has TRBV28 and TRBJ1-5, with D possibly TRBD1 on 5 matching bases. The CDR3 is made up of 16 amino acids. From germline, CDR1 is MDHEN and CDR2 SYDVKM. Trimming pared 3 bases from V and 0 bases from J, leaving 12 bases between. The CDR3 here is CASSLYGTHSNQPQHF. The CDR3 DNA is TGTGCCAGCAGTTTGTACGGGACCCATAGCAATCAGCCCCAGCATTTT.

The chain employs TRBV29-1 and TRBJ1-6, with TRBD1 as a possible D gene (6 bases). V shed 4 bases and J shed 9 bases, with 13 bases lying between them. CDR1 and CDR2 from the germline V gene are SQVTM and ANQGSEA. This CDR3 has 13 amino acids. The CDR3 loop reads CSVAEGGGSPLHF. CDR3 nucleotide sequence: TGCAGCGTTGCAGAAGGGGGAGGTTCACCCCTCCACTTT.

With regard to this clone: The same CDR3 can be traced to other DNA sequences in this sample. The V gene is TRBV18, the J gene TRBJ1-5; no reliable D call. V was clipped by 3 bases and J by 5 bases, with 8 bases between them. This CDR3 spans 13 amino acids. The V gene's germline CDR1 is KGHSH and CDR2 LQKENI. CDR3 nucleotides: TGTGCCAGCTCACCCACCATTGATCAGCCCCAGCATTTT. It specifies CASSPTIDQPQHF. Supplemented by reference TRBV18 and TRBJ1-5, the full variable domain reads NAGVMQNPRHLVRRRGQEARLRCSPMKGHSHVYWYRQLPEEGLKFMVYLQKENIIDESGMPKERFSAEFPKEGPSILRIQQVVRGDSAAYFCASSPTIDQPQHFGDGTRLSIL.

Note on this clone: A far larger clone is a single base away, which makes a read error likely. The rearrangement uses TRBV7-8 and TRBJ2-2; D uncertain. This CDR3 contains 15 residues. V shed 0 bases and J shed 1 base, with 6 bases lying between them. CDR1 is SGHVS, CDR2 FQNEAQ, per germline. As DNA, the CDR3 is TGTGCCAGCAGCTTAGCGGCAGGGAACACCGGGGAGCTGTTTTTT. Translation: CASSLAAGNTGELFF.

This sequence joins TRBV28 and TRBJ1-2, with TRBD1 matching 8 bases. Trimming cost V 4 bases and J 8 bases; bases outside gene matches: 6. The length of the CDR3 is 13 residues. Per the germline V gene, CDR1 is MDHEN and CDR2 is SYDVKM. The CDR3 bases are TGTGCCAGCAGTTATGGACAGGGCAGAGGCTACACCTTC. This encodes CASSYGQGRGYTF.

V is TRBV5-1 and J is TRBJ1-6; D ambiguous. The CDR3 has 14 amino acids. Trimming cost V 7 bases and J 6 bases, with 14 bases left between them. CDR1 SGHRS and CDR2 YFSETQ come from the germline V gene. CDR3 nucleotides: TGCGCCAGCGCACGGTCCGAGGGTAATTCACCCCTCCACTTT. This encodes CASARSEGNSPLHF. Together with reference TRBV5-1 and TRBJ1-6, the CDR3 gives the full variable domain: KAGVTQTPRYLIKTRGQQVTLSCSPISGHRSVSWYQQTPGQGLQFLFEYFSETQRNKGNFPGRFSGRQFSNSRSEMNVSTLELGDSALYLCASARSEGNSPLHFGNGTRLTVT.

CDR3: CASSFSGASNQPQHF. In DNA, the CDR3 is TGTGCCAGCAGTTTTTCAGGGGCGAGCAATCAGCCCCAGCATTTT. The chain employs TRBV28 and TRBJ1-5, with D possibly being TRBD1 (6 bases). This CDR3 comprises 15 residues. The germline CDR1 and CDR2 sequences are MDHEN and SYDVKM. V was shortened by 3 bases and J by 1 base, with 10 bases between the two germline ends.

The chain joins TRBV5-5 to TRBJ2-5; D call uncertain. CDR3 length: 14 residues. V gave up 2 bases and J gave up 1 base, with 9 bases separating them. From germline, CDR1 is SGHKS and CDR2 YYEKEE (reference sequence). The CDR3 sequence: CASSFGQAQETQYF. The DNA for the CDR3 is TGTGCCAGCAGCTTTGGCCAGGCCCAAGAGACCCAGTACTTC.

This clone was observed a handful of times. This chain links TRBV5-6 with TRBJ2-5; tentative D call: TRBD1 (7 bases). This CDR3 comprises 15 residues. V lost 4 bases and J lost 2, with 15 bases in between. Germline loops: CDR1 SGHDT, CDR2 YYEEEE. DNA for the CDR3: TGTGCCAGCAGCACGTTACAGGGGACTCAAGAGACCCAGTACTTC. Protein: CASSTLQGTQETQYF.

The rearrangement links TRBV5-4 to TRBJ2-4; TRBD1 aligns across 8 bases. Germline V lookup: CDR1 SGHNT, CDR2 YYREEE (reference sequence). V gave up 1 base and J gave up 0 bases; unmatched junction bases: 3. This CDR3 is 16 amino acids long. The CDR3: CASSLRTGLAKNIQYF. The CDR3, as DNA: TGTGCCAGCAGCTTGAGGACAGGGTTAGCCAAAAACATTCAGTACTTC.

The chain uses TRBV6-1 and TRBJ1-2, with 8 bases fitting TRBD1. V gave up 3 bases and J gave up 8 bases; unmatched junction bases: 8. CDR1 and CDR2 (germline): MNHNS, SASEGT. The CDR3 has 14 residues. The CDR3 nucleotides read TGTGCCAGCAGTGACGTGCGACAGGGGCGAGGCTACACCTTC. It translates to CASSDVRQGRGYTF.

This rearrangement joins TRBV29-1 to TRBJ2-4, with D perhaps matching TRBD1 or TRBD2 (6 bases each). Germline CDR1 is SQVTM and CDR2 is ANQGSEA. With 3 bases removed from V and 2 bases from J, the gap between germline ends came to 20 bases. The length of the CDR3 is 17 residues. The CDR3 region is CSVDDPGARGTKNIQYF. The CDR3 nucleotides are TGCAGCGTTGACGATCCGGGGGCCCGGGGAACCAAAAACATTCAGTACTTC.

V usage is TRBV25-1 and J usage is TRBJ1-4, with a possible D match to TRBD1 (5 bases). In germline, CDR1 is MGHDK, CDR2 SYGVNS. The CDR3 sequence is 12 residues long. V shed 4 bases and J shed 8 bases, with 8 bases lying between them. CDR3 in amino acids: CASSGGPEKLFF. In DNA, the CDR3 is TGTGCCAGCAGTGGGGGCCCGGAAAAACTGTTTTTT.

CDR3 nucleotide sequence: TGTGCCAGCTCACCGGAAACAGGAAGGCCAGATACGCAGTATTTT. It codes for CASSPETGRPDTQYF. This chain joins TRBV18 and TRBJ2-3; D might be TRBD1 (5 bases). V lost 3 bases and J lost 4, with 14 bases in between. The CDR3 contains 15 residues. Germline assignment: CDR1 KGHSH and CDR2 LQKENI.